The sequence of this T cell receptor (beta chain) was determined in a study of OX40 agonist ivuxolimab in advanced cancers. Study details: A male proportion of more than 75% was recorded, with mean age approximately 57 years and range about 23 to 90.

Notes on this clone: Its antigen is currently unknown.

Repertoires were generated with immunoSEQ multiplex PCR, while TCRdb's copy carries only in-frame clones and drops some. The data contain about 50,000 clones, 86% of them singletons. The study, taken as a whole, reports: Relative to CD4+ cells, CD8+ T cells on average had more expanded clones.

The sequences come from CD4+ or CD8+ T cells sorted from blood, collected in a trial of the OX40 agonist ivuxolimab. The sequence was collected from an adult with an advanced solid tumor such as melanoma, head and neck, liver or kidney cancer.

This CDR3 reads CASSQDEARGGNEQFF. The CDR3 DNA follows: TGCGCCAGCAGCCAAGATGAGGCACGGGGCGGCAATGAGCAGTTCTTC. The chain links TRBV4-1 to TRBJ2-1; TRBD1 or TRBD2 may be the D gene (5 bases each). The CDR3 has 16 amino acids. CDR1 is MGHRA, CDR2 YSYEKL, per germline. V dropped 0 bases and J dropped 6 bases, with 15 bases sitting between them.